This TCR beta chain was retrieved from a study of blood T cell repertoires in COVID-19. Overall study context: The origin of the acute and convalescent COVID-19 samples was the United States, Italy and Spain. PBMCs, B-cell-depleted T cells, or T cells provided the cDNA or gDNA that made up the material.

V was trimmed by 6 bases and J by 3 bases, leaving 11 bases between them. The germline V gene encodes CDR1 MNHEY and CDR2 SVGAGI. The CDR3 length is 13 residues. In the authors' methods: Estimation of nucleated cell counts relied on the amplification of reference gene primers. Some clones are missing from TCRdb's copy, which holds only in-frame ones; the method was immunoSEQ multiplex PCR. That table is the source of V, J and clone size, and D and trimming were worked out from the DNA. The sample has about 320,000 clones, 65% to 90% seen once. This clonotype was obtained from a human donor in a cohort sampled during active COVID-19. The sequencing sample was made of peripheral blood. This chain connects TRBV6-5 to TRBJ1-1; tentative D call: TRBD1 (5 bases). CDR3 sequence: CASRRGGYTEAFF. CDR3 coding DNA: TGTGCCAGCAGAAGGGGCGGCTACACTGAAGCTTTCTTT.